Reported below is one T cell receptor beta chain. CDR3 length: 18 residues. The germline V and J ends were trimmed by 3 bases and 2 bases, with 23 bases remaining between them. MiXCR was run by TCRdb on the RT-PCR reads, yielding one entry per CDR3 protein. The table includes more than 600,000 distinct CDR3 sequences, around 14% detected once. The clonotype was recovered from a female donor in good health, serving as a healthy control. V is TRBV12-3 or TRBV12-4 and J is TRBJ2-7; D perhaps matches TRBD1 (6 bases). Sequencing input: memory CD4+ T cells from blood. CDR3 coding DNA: TGTGCCAGCAGTTTTATGCCTGCCCGCACAGGGCGGGCCTACGAGCAGTACTTC. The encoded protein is CASSFMPARTGRAYEQYF.